The present T cell receptor (beta chain) was sequenced within a study of patients and donors after allogeneic stem cell transplantation. TCRdb reprocessed the RT-PCR reads via MiXCR and lists one record per CDR3 protein. The sample has roughly 960,000 distinct CDR3 sequences; approximately 18% are singletons. Trimming left V 0 bases short and J 0 bases short, with 10 bases between. The CDR3 sequence is 16 residues long. Germline V gene sequence: CDR1 SGDLS, CDR2 YYNGEE. The rearrangement links TRBV9 to TRBJ1-3; D unclear. The origin of this receptor is a human donor who was either an allogeneic HSCT recipient or a stem cell or donor lymphocyte infusion donor (not recorded which). It is not recorded whose cells these are; they may come from a transplant donor. Sequenced sample: blood, either unsorted or a sorted T cell fraction (not recorded which). The CDR3: CASSVVGLDSGNTIYF. The CDR3 region has the DNA TGTGCCAGCAGCGTAGTCGGGCTGGACTCTGGAAACACCATATATTTT.